This T cell receptor beta chain emerged from a study of T cell repertoires in cytomegalovirus infection. Study background: In public TCR beta signatures, there were indications of both CMV infection and matching HLA type.

The V and J ends lost 8 bases and 2 bases respectively, with 19 bases between them. Germline V gives CDR1 MNHEY, CDR2 SVGEGT. There are 15 residues in the CDR3. One entry per CDR3 protein, called by TCRdb with MiXCR from the reads. This sample has about 130,000 distinct CDR3 sequences, with over 30% found just once. A note on this clonotype: The antigen is unknown.

The chain links TRBV6-2 or TRBV6-3 to TRBJ2-7; possibly TRBD2 for D (5 bases). The receptor was isolated from a human donor in good health (CMV status not recorded). Some clones in this sample may be carry-over from other donors' samples. The material sequenced was CD8+ T cells from cultured PBMCs, taken from culture after CMV antigen stimulation. The CDR3 sequence is CASAPTTRSAYEQYF. CDR3 in DNA: TGTGCCAGCGCCCCAACCACTAGGTCCGCCTACGAGCAGTACTTC.